The clone carrying this T cell receptor beta chain was seen only a few times. Diagnosis of hyperthyroidism was new in patients aged 18 to 65, and its duration was under 2 months. Exclusion followed for patients with uncontrolled infection, other autoimmune disease, pregnancy or lactation. The entry originates in a study of T cells in Graves' hyperthyroidism and ophthalmopathy. V was cut by 3 bases and J by 1 base, with 4 bases left in between. The CDR3 loop spans 14 amino acids. Germline V gene sequence: CDR1 SEHNR, CDR2 FQNEAQ (reference sequence). Template material for amplifying TCR beta CDR3 regions consisted of RNA transcripts. HTBI primers were the set used in a first-round RT-PCR of the TCR CDR3. TCRdb itself ran the multiplex PCR reads through MiXCR, one entry per CDR3 protein. Of some 600,000 distinct CDR3 sequences detected, approximately 13% appear once; the ten largest clones hold about 5.8%.

The receptor's source is a woman in her twenties or thirties with Graves' hyperthyroidism that later progressed to Graves' ophthalmopathy. The chain employs TRBV7-9 and TRBJ2-6; D call uncertain. Source material: blood. This CDR3 is CASSFASGANVLTF. CDR3 sequence (DNA): TGTGCCAGCAGCTTCGCATCTGGGGCCAACGTCCTGACTTTC. The whole variable domain, filled in from reference TRBV7-9 and TRBJ2-6, reads DTGVSQNPRHKITKRGQNVTFRCDPISEHNRLYWYRQTLGQGPEFLTYFQNEAQLEKSRLLSDRFSAERPKGSFSTLEIQRTEQGDSAMYLCASSFASGANVLTFGAGSRLTVL.